This TCR beta chain emerged from a study of cytomegalovirus exposure and HLA in healthy donors. Overall study findings and caveats: When presence/absence was analysed, sequencing depth was taken to be roughly uniform across donors. CMV serostatus was the sole immune exposure data available. A later look showed TCR association rates differing by HLA locus, highest for DRB1 and lowest for HLA-C.

The CDR3 length is 16 residues. The J segment lost 2 bases and the V segment lost 5 bases, leaving 11 bases of the junction unmatched. CDR1 is SGHAT and CDR2 is FQNNGV in the germline V gene. PCR used 60 Vbeta primers and 13 Jbeta primers. The assay was immunoSEQ multiplex PCR, and TCRdb's table has in-frame clones only and misses some. The table shows under 200,000 clones, with 77% occurring only once. A remark on this clone: Its specificity is not known.

This chain joins TRBV11-2 and TRBJ2-7; TRBD2 aligns across 8 bases. This receptor was obtained from a male donor in good health and CMV-seropositive. Sequencing was done on a sample of PBMCs. The CDR3 DNA sequence: TGTGCCAGCAGCCCACATCTCGGGCGGGGGGCCTACGAGCAGTACTTC. Its protein product is CASSPHLGRGAYEQYF.